These 16 T cell receptor beta chains came from one sample sequenced in a study of cytomegalovirus exposure and HLA in healthy donors. The PCR was carried out with 60 Vbeta primers and 13 Jbeta primers. Data came from immunoSEQ multiplex PCR; TCRdb stores just in-frame clones and leaves some out. The sample lists roughly 170,000 clones, 70% to 80% occurring once. Sequences were obtained from PBMCs. The origin of the receptors is a man aged 25 to 40 in good health and CMV-seronegative.

This clone was found once. CDR3 in DNA: TGTGCCAGCAGCTTAGAAAGACAGGGGTGGGGGGCCCGCTCCTACAATGAGCAGTTCTTC. Translated: CASSLERQGWGARSYNEQFF. This rearrangement joins TRBV11-2 to TRBJ2-1; 8 positions match TRBD1. The germline V gene has CDR1 SGHAT and CDR2 FQNNGV. The junction had 13 bases not matched to a gene; V was cut back by 0 bases and J by 0 bases. CDR3 size: 20 residues.

The V gene is TRBV9, the J gene TRBJ2-3; TRBD2 matches 11 bases. V was clipped by 0 bases and J by 2 bases; unmatched bases: 5. Per germline, CDR1 SGDLS and CDR2 YYNGEE. This CDR3 comprises 17 residues. The DNA of the CDR3 is TGTGCCAGCAGCGTAGAGGCTAGCGGGAGGACCACAGATACGCAGTATTTT. Amino acid sequence: CASSVEASGRTTDTQYF.

This clone was counted a single time. The genes are TRBV10-3 and TRBJ1-3; TRBD1 matches at 8 bases. Trimming at V came to 0 bases and at J to 0 bases, leaving 4 bases not matched to a gene. The length of the CDR3 is 17 residues. Per germline, CDR1 ENHRY and CDR2 SYGVKD. Here the CDR3 DNA reads TGTGCCATCAGTGAGTCGGGGACAGGACCCTCTGGAAACACCATATATTTT. As protein: CAISESGTGPSGNTIYF.

The chain joins TRBV5-8 to TRBJ2-1; 10 positions match TRBD1. The CDR3 loop spans 16 amino acids. V lost 3 bases to trimming and J lost 2 bases; unmatched junction nucleotides: 5. Germline CDR1 and CDR2: SGHTS and YDEGEE. Here the CDR3 reads CASSSRDRGAYNEQFF. CDR3 DNA sequence: TGTGCCAGCAGCTCCCGGGACAGGGGAGCCTACAATGAGCAGTTCTTC. The full variable domain, with the rest looked up from reference TRBV5-8 and TRBJ2-1, is EAGVTQSPTHLIKTRGQQATLRCSPISGHTSVYWYQQALGLGLQFLLWYDEGEERNRGNFPPRFSGRQFPNYSSELNVNALELEDSALYLCASSSRDRGAYNEQFFGPGTRLTVL.

The V gene is TRBV11-1, the J gene TRBJ1-2; D is perhaps TRBD1 (6 bases). Germline CDR1 SGHAT, CDR2 FQDESV (reference sequence). Between the trimmed V and J ends, which lost 1 base and 13 bases, there was a span of 19 bases. The CDR3 spans 14 residues. The CDR3 nucleotides are TGTGCCAGCAGCTTAGGACCGGGACAAATTAAGGTCACCTTC. Its protein is CASSLGPGQIKVTF.

The table lists this clone with a count of one. CDR3 in amino acids: CASSVGGGEDTIYF. The CDR3 bases are TGTGCCAGCAGCGTAGGAGGCGGGGAAGACACCATATATTTT. This chain links TRBV9 with TRBJ1-3, with no clear D. The CDR3 has 14 amino acids. The germline V gene encodes CDR1 SGDLS and CDR2 YYNGEE. The germline V and J ends were trimmed by 0 bases and 8 bases, with 12 bases remaining between them.

The rearrangement uses TRBV6-5 and TRBJ2-5; TRBD1 is a possible D gene (6 bases). The germline CDR1 and CDR2 sequences are MNHEY and SVGAGI. V was shortened by 7 bases and J by 4 bases, with 19 bases between the two germline ends. The CDR3 length is 15 residues. The CDR3 region is CASTKSNRVRETQYF. CDR3 bases: TGTGCCAGCACCAAAAGCAACAGGGTACGAGAGACCCAGTACTTC.

This clone was counted once. The sample carries other DNA sequences with the same CDR3. The CDR3 spells CATSRVPDTGELFF. The CDR3, as DNA: TGTGCCACCAGCAGAGTCCCGGACACCGGGGAGCTGTTTTTT. The chain employs TRBV15 and TRBJ2-2, with D uncertain. The V gene lost 1 base and the J gene lost 3 bases, with 6 bases spanning the gap. The CDR3 loop spans 14 amino acids. The germline V gene encodes CDR1 LNHNV and CDR2 YYDKDF (reference sequence).

The rearrangement joins TRBV27 to TRBJ2-2; D is possibly TRBD2 (5 bases). Germline V lookup: CDR1 MNHEY, CDR2 SMNVEV (reference sequence). This CDR3 comprises 16 residues. Trimming removed 3 bases from V and 0 bases from J, with 11 bases in between. The CDR3 nucleotides are TGTGCCAGCAGTTTCGTTCTCGGGGCGAACACCGGGGAGCTGTTTTTT. This gives the protein CASSFVLGANTGELFF.

This sequence joins TRBV9 and TRBJ2-5; 8 bases match TRBD1. The CDR3 is 15 residues long. CDR1 is SGDLS and CDR2 is YYNGEE in the germline V gene. V dropped 3 bases and J dropped 5; count of bases not matched to a gene: 9. This CDR3 reads CASSAPPDRGETQYF. The CDR3 region has the DNA TGTGCCAGCAGCGCCCCCCCAGACAGGGGTGAGACCCAGTACTTC.

The genes are TRBV4-1 and TRBJ1-1; no firm D call. There are 13 residues in the CDR3. V lost 2 bases and J 1 base, leaving 5 bases between the germline ends. CDR1 and CDR2 from the germline V gene are MGHRA and YSYEKL. CDR3 nucleotide sequence: TGCGCCAGCAGCCAAACGGGGAACACTGAAGCTTTCTTT. Translating gives CASSQTGNTEAFF.

The genes are TRBV4-3 and TRBJ2-7, with D possibly being TRBD1 (5 bases). Germline CDR1 LGHNA, CDR2 YSLEER. Trimming removed 4 bases at V and 3 bases at J, with 13 bases between. The CDR3 covers 14 residues. CDR3 sequence: CASSPRQSHYEQYF. DNA for the CDR3: TGCGCCAGCAGCCCGAGACAGTCCCACTACGAGCAGTACTTC.

The chain employs TRBV28 and TRBJ1-4; 8 bases match TRBD1. The CDR3 extends over 15 amino acids. Germline V gene sequence: CDR1 MDHEN, CDR2 SYDVKM. V was clipped by 5 bases and J by 6 bases; unmatched bases: 8. CDR3 amino acids: CASSPMGTGDEKLFF. CDR3 DNA sequence: TGTGCCAGCAGTCCGATGGGGACAGGTGATGAAAAACTGTTTTTT.

The chain carries TRBV2 and TRBJ2-7, with 10 nucleotides matching TRBD2. The trim removed 7 bases at V and 4 bases at J, leaving 7 bases unmatched. Germline V gene lookup returns CDR1 SNHLY and CDR2 FYNNEI. This CDR3 region has 14 residues. The CDR3 DNA sequence: TGTGCCAGCAACCTAGCGGGAGATAGGTACGAGCAGTACTTC. This encodes CASNLAGDRYEQYF.

The chain uses TRBV4-1 and TRBJ2-7, with D possibly being TRBD2 (6 bases). The V gene's germline CDR1 is MGHRA and CDR2 YSYEKL. The CDR3 runs 16 residues. Between the trimmed V and J ends, which lost 0 bases and 2 bases, there was a span of 14 bases. CDR3 residues: CASSQEVLALTYEQYF. CDR3 nucleotide sequence: TGCGCCAGCAGCCAAGAGGTCCTAGCGCTGACCTACGAGCAGTACTTC.

This clone has just a few counts. The gene calls are TRBV10-2 and TRBJ2-1; TRBD1 matches 7 bases. The CDR3 length is 15 residues. The trim removed 3 bases at V and 2 bases at J, leaving 4 bases unmatched. Per the germline V gene, CDR1 is WSHSY and CDR2 is SAAADI. In DNA, the CDR3 is TGCGCCAGCAGTGATGGGACAGTGGCCTACAATGAGCAGTTCTTC. Protein sequence: CASSDGTVAYNEQFF.